The 16 T cell receptor beta chains listed next were all sequenced from one sample in a study of blood T cell repertoires in COVID-19. The data were produced by immunoSEQ multiplex PCR, yet TCRdb's version contains in-frame clones alone and is incomplete. The table shows some 40,000 clones, with around nine tenths occurring only once. Sequenced material: peripheral blood. The receptor source for this set is a human donor in a cohort sampled during active COVID-19.

The gene calls are TRBV18 and TRBJ1-1; D unresolved. Germline values: CDR1 KGHSH, CDR2 LQKENI. Trimming removed 0 bases from V and 3 bases from J, with 14 bases in between. This CDR3 has 16 amino acids. The CDR3 DNA is TGTGCCAGCTCACCACCCGGTCGAGGGCCGTACACTGAAGCTTTCTTT. Translating gives CASSPPGRGPYTEAFF. Together with reference TRBV18 and TRBJ1-1, the CDR3 gives the full variable domain: NAGVMQNPRHLVRRRGQEARLRCSPMKGHSHVYWYRQLPEEGLKFMVYLQKENIIDESGMPKERFSAEFPKEGPSILRIQQVVRGDSAAYFCASSPPGRGPYTEAFFGQGTRLTVV.

The V gene is TRBV19, the J gene TRBJ1-5, with TRBD1 as a possible D gene (6 bases). This CDR3 region has 16 residues. The germline V gene encodes CDR1 LNHDA and CDR2 SQIVND (reference sequence). The V and J ends lost 5 bases and 2 bases respectively, with 16 bases between them. The CDR3 reads CASSPRLRGRNQPQHF. The DNA of the CDR3 is TGTGCCAGTAGTCCGCGCCTCAGGGGTCGCAATCAGCCCCAGCATTTT.

This chain connects TRBV2 to TRBJ2-5; D possibly corresponds to TRBD2 (6 bases). The ends were cut back, 4 bases at V and 4 bases at J, with 13 bases in the middle. The CDR3 is 14 residues long. CDR1 SNHLY and CDR2 FYNNEI come from the germline V gene. CDR3 in amino acids: CASSVGPGGETQYF. CDR3 sequence (DNA): TGTGCCAGCAGTGTCGGGCCCGGGGGAGAGACCCAGTACTTC.

This sequence joins TRBV5-4 and TRBJ2-2; perhaps TRBD2 as D (7 bases). The germline CDR1 and CDR2 sequences are SGHNT and YYREEE (reference sequence). The CDR3 loop spans 16 amino acids. V lost 5 bases and J lost 3, with 17 bases in between. For the CDR3, the DNA is TGTGCCAGCAGAAGAGGGGGGGGCAGCGACACCGGGGAGCTGTTTTTT. It codes for CASRRGGGSDTGELFF. The full variable domain, rest sourced from reference TRBV5-4 and TRBJ2-2, is ETGVTQSPTHLIKTRGQQVTLRCSSQSGHNTVSWYQQALGQGPQFIFQYYREEENGRGNFPPRFSGLQFPNYSSELNVNALELDDSALYLCASRRGGGSDTGELFFGEGSRLTVL.

The rearrangement links TRBV2 to TRBJ2-5; D may be TRBD2 (5 bases). The CDR3 totals 16 residues. Germline CDR1 reads SNHLY; CDR2 reads FYNNEI. Deletions cut 4 bases from V and 2 bases from J, with 17 bases between. CDR3 DNA sequence: TGTGCCAGCAGTGGGAGGCTTCTAGACCTTCAAGAGACCCAGTACTTC. This translates into CASSGRLLDLQETQYF.

This clone was seen a few times. The chain carries TRBV19 and TRBJ2-7; possibly TRBD1 for D (6 bases). This CDR3 spans 17 amino acids. V lost 3 bases and J lost 3, with 21 bases in between. Germline V lookup: CDR1 LNHDA, CDR2 SQIVND (reference sequence). The CDR3 sequence is CASSIRTTQGNLYEQYF. CDR3 coding DNA: TGTGCCAGTAGTATTAGGACCACTCAGGGGAACCTCTACGAGCAGTACTTC. Drawing the rest from reference TRBV19 and TRBJ2-7, the complete variable domain is DGGITQSPKYLFRKEGQNVTLSCEQNLNHDAMYWYRQDPGQGLRLIYYSQIVNDFQKGDIAEGYSVSREKKESFPLTVTSAQKNPTAFYLCASSIRTTQGNLYEQYFGPGTRLTVT.

The J gene is TRBJ2-4, the V gene TRBV6-5; 7 nucleotides match TRBD1. This CDR3 comprises 14 residues. The germline V gene encodes CDR1 MNHEY and CDR2 SVGAGI. The V and J ends lost 5 bases and 8 bases, in that order; junction bases with no gene match: 9. The CDR3 DNA sequence: TGTGCCAGCAGTCCGCCGGGACAGAAGGACATTCAGTACTTC. Protein product: CASSPPGQKDIQYF.

The chain employs TRBV14 and TRBJ2-5, with TRBD2 matching over 8 bases. The CDR3 is 13 residues long. Germline V gene sequence: CDR1 SGHDN, CDR2 FVKESK. Trimming cost V 2 bases and J 4 bases; bases outside gene matches: 0. The CDR3 DNA reads as TGTGCCAGCAGCCAAACTAGCGGAGAGACCCAGTACTTC. It specifies CASSQTSGETQYF. The whole variable domain, filled in from reference TRBV14 and TRBJ2-5, reads EAGVTQFPSHSVIEKGQTVTLRCDPISGHDNLYWYRRVMGKEIKFLLHFVKESKQDESGMPNNRFLAERTGGTYSTLKVQPAELEDSGVYFCASSQTSGETQYFGPGTRLLVL.

This clone was observed once. This sequence joins TRBV7-8 and TRBJ2-1, with 7 bases aligning to TRBD2. CDR3 size: 18 residues. J lost 1 base, V lost 1 base, and 10 bases had no gene match. In germline, CDR1 is SGHVS, CDR2 FQNEAQ. CDR3 sequence: CASSLGERGGWSYNEQFF. The CDR3 region has the DNA TGTGCCAGCAGCTTAGGTGAGCGGGGCGGGTGGTCCTACAATGAGCAGTTCTTC. Using reference TRBV7-8 and TRBJ2-1 for the parts outside the CDR3, the full variable domain is GAGVSQSPRYKVAKRGQDVALRCDPISGHVSLFWYQQALGQGPEFLTYFQNEAQLDKSGLPSDRFFAERPEGSVSTLKIQRTQQEDSAVYLCASSLGERGGWSYNEQFFGPGTRLTVL.

J is TRBJ1-1 and V is TRBV9, with D tentatively TRBD1 (5 bases). This CDR3 spans 19 amino acids. V was pared by 0 bases and J by 0 bases, with 21 bases between. Germline V gene lookup returns CDR1 SGDLS and CDR2 YYNGEE. CDR3 loop: CASSVAPGGARLMNTEAFF. CDR3 bases: TGTGCCAGCAGCGTAGCCCCAGGCGGGGCCCGTTTGATGAACACTGAAGCTTTCTTT.

This clone was recorded a few times. The chain couples TRBV19 to TRBJ1-5; possibly TRBD1 for D (6 bases). The germline V gene encodes CDR1 LNHDA and CDR2 SQIVND (reference sequence). Trimming pared 3 bases from V and 6 bases from J, leaving 12 bases between. The CDR3 consists of 14 residues. The CDR3 DNA sequence: TGTGCCAGTAGTATTACAGGGAAAGGTCAGCCCCAGCATTTT. Translating gives CASSITGKGQPQHF.

The CDR3 region is CASAPGGYQPQHF. The CDR3 nucleotides read TGTGCCAGCGCACCCGGAGGGTATCAGCCCCAGCATTTT. The chain employs TRBV7-9 and TRBJ1-5; D not resolved. Germline CDR1 SEHNR, CDR2 FQNEAQ (reference sequence). Trimming removed 8 bases from V and 5 bases from J, with 13 bases in between. This CDR3 is built from 13 residues.

The chain uses TRBV5-4 and TRBJ2-7; 9 bases fit TRBD1. The germline V gene encodes CDR1 SGHNT and CDR2 YYREEE (reference sequence). CDR3 length: 14 residues. With V trimmed by 3 bases and J by 5 bases, 6 bases remained unmatched. CDR3 loop: CASSWGDRVHEQYF. In DNA form, the CDR3 reads TGTGCCAGCAGCTGGGGGGACAGGGTCCACGAGCAGTACTTC. Drawing the rest from reference TRBV5-4 and TRBJ2-7, the complete variable domain is ETGVTQSPTHLIKTRGQQVTLRCSSQSGHNTVSWYQQALGQGPQFIFQYYREEENGRGNFPPRFSGLQFPNYSSELNVNALELDDSALYLCASSWGDRVHEQYFGPGTRLTVT.

The genes are TRBV6-2 or TRBV6-3 and TRBJ1-6, with TRBD1 as a possible D gene (6 bases). The CDR3 sequence is 14 residues long. With 3 bases removed from V and 7 bases from J, the gap between germline ends came to 10 bases. The V gene's germline CDR1 is MNHEY and CDR2 SVGEGT. CDR3 sequence (DNA): TGTGCCAGCAGTTATACGCAGGGGAATTCACCCCTCCACTTT. This gives the protein CASSYTQGNSPLHF.

This clone has just one count. V usage is TRBV5-1 and J usage is TRBJ1-1, with a tentative D call TRBD1 (5 bases). Germline V gene data show CDR1 as SGHRS and CDR2 as YFSETQ. The V end was cut by 0 bases, the J end by 1 base, with 10 bases between. This CDR3 is 15 amino acids long. The chain's CDR3 is CASSLAIGANTEAFF. The CDR3 DNA is TGCGCCAGCAGCTTGGCGATAGGGGCGAACACTGAAGCTTTCTTT.

The table lists this clone with a few counts. The CDR3 sequence is CASSLQGANTGELFF. As DNA, the CDR3 is TGCGCCAGCAGCTTGCAGGGGGCGAACACCGGGGAGCTGTTTTTT. The rearrangement links TRBV5-1 to TRBJ2-2, with 7 nucleotides matching TRBD1. The CDR3 has 15 amino acids. V shed 1 base and J 0 bases; nucleotides not matched to a gene: 0. CDR1 and CDR2 (germline): SGHRS, YFSETQ.